The entry that follows covers one T cell receptor (beta chain) sequence. The data belong to a study of cytomegalovirus exposure and HLA in healthy donors. Looking at the study overall: Clustering assigned 70% to 90% of the roughly 380 genotyped donors to the Caucasian-associated ancestry cluster.

V lost 6 bases and J lost 3, with 9 bases in between. Germline CDR1 DFQATT, CDR2 SNEGSKA (reference sequence). This CDR3 has 11 amino acids. Primers included in the PCR were 60 Vbeta and 13 Jbeta primers. Here immunoSEQ multiplex PCR was the method, and the copy in TCRdb shows in-frame clones only, minus some. The sample shows approximately 200,000 clones, 85% of them seen only once. The chain has TRBV20-1 and TRBJ2-7; D unclear. This TCR derives from a woman aged 50 to 65 in good health and CMV-seronegative. Sequenced: PBMCs. The CDR3 nucleotides read TGCAGTGCCTGGCGCGGCTACGAGCAGTACTTC. It codes for CSAWRGYEQYF.